This is a list of T cell receptor beta chains from one sample in a study of technical replicates of blood from four donors. The table came from immunoSEQ multiplex PCR; TCRdb's copy has only in-frame clones and leaves some out. The table records just under 85,000 clones, around 94% of them present only once. Material for sequencing was T cells isolated from PBMCs. The receptor source for this set is a human donor in good health. Both conserved end residues are trimmed from each CDR3. Rows may omit the clone size; those that give it use once, few, many or a size class.

NA,TRBV30,AWSAGQALRSYT
NA,TRBV6-5,ASSPRVAGLAEQF
NA,TRBV5-5,ASSFREFRDRNQPQH
NA,TRBV28,ASSSGDTLNYGYT
NA,TRBV5-5,ASSRDRGSNTDTQY
NA,TRBV6-6,ASNRAGNQPQH
NA,TRBV6-1,ASSDLAGSTDTQY
NA,TRBV27,ASSPTPPRGHYGYT
NA,TRBV19,ASSIWVAGGPGEQF
NA,TRBV5-1,ASMTASNTGELF
NA,TRBV7-9,ASSTRDIGKQSYGYT
NA,TRBV6-5,ASSRAYVGETQY
NA,TRBV4-1,ASSSRGLAKNIQY
NA,TRBV10-3,AIRVGGSSYNEQF
NA,TRBV7-6,ASSPGFTGELF
NA,TRBV28,ASSSLAVNYEQY
NA,TRBV28,ASSSLWGGTEAF
few,TRBV29-1,SVAGQLSSYEQY
NA,TRBV18,ASSPNTLGTGQSNEQF
NA,TRBV28,ASNSGGAGNQPQH
NA,TRBV30,AWSARWDRGLEAF
NA,TRBV6-1,ASSEGRGRGNYGYT
NA,TRBV15,ATSRDRSYGYT
NA,TRBV7-9,ATLTGTEARAEAF
NA,TRBV29-1,STQTSGGYEQY
once,TRBV9,ASSVSGTSGVHEQY
NA,TRBV25-1,ASSDAGLDQPQH
NA,TRBV10-1,ASSFGRGNTEAF
NA,TRBV5-1,ASSLDYGYEQY
NA,TRBV10-3,AIQRGLINNEQF
NA,TRBV10-1,ASSRAGGSTEAF
NA,TRBV30,AWGQGGGNTIY
NA,TRBV5-1,ASSWGWGDEGEQY
NA,TRBV10-2,ASSATTGGNYGYT
NA,TRBV9,ASSAPGTGTNEQY
once,TRBV25-1,ASSGAYEQY
NA,TRBV10-1,ASRTFLYEQY
NA,TRBV19,ASSIDRGPNGYT
NA,TRBV28,ASSKTGSANYGYT
NA,TRBV11-2,ASSLGFGDRESKQY
few,TRBV2,AGGDRKSTEAF
NA,TRBV27,ASGDSILSYNEQF
NA,TRBV6-5,ATQSYGYT
NA,TRBV28,ATLGTVAKNIQY
NA,TRBV11-2,ASSFESARGYT
NA,TRBV7-9,ASSLPQGTDTQY
NA,TRBV19,ASTRPQEVKEEKLF
NA,TRBV2,ASSDGRGGNYGYT
NA,TRBV10-3,AISLRGGGDTEAF
NA,TRBV14,ASGQGPGLASYEQY
NA,TRBV19,ASSMGGVHQPQH
NA,TRBV11-2,ASSPGGVSYEQF
NA,TRBV5-1,ASSLVFPGATNTGELF
NA,TRBV6-5,ASSYNRDGNTIY
NA,TRBV6-1,ASSEYGASTYGYT
few,TRBV7-3,ASSLGQGAHYGYT
once,TRBV12-5,ASGLIDRSYEQY
NA,TRBV19,ATWDRGSGNTIY
NA,TRBV7-7,ASSLLAGWGETQY
NA,TRBV5-1,ASSFDRNSYEQY